The clone carrying this TCR beta chain has ten or more counts. As yet, its antigen is unknown. Caucasian, healthy and from Russia, the donors were aged between about 6 and 90. The authors extracted at least 5 micrograms of total RNA per sample. Sample-barcoded 5' priming and a J-beta primer mix drove a second PCR of about 6 to 12 cycles. TCRdb ran MiXCR on the 5' RACE reads and lists one entry per CDR3 protein. Of some 1.5 million distinct CDR3 sequences listed, 28% are singletons. V lost 1 base, J lost 4 bases, and 8 bases lay in between. The CDR3 is 14 amino acids. Per the germline V gene, CDR1 is SGDLS and CDR2 is YYNGEE. This entry comes from a study of blood T cells in healthy people across ages. Notes on the study in general: Age showed a roughly linear inverse relationship with TCR beta diversity per million T cells.

This sequence was found in a woman younger than 45 in good health. Sequencing was carried out using blood. The chain couples TRBV9 to TRBJ1-4; no clear D gene. This CDR3 is CASSVRPDNEKLFF. Written as DNA, the CDR3 is TGTGCCAGCAGCGTACGGCCAGATAATGAAAAACTGTTTTTT.